This T cell receptor beta chain was observed in a study of blood T cell repertoires in COVID-19. For the study at large: The United States, Italy and Spain provided the acute and convalescent COVID-19 samples.

CDR3 length: 15 residues. V was clipped by 4 bases and J by 0 bases, with 10 bases between them. Germline lookup yields CDR1 MRHNA and CDR2 SNTAGT. As processed by the authors: Amplification of reference gene primers provided the estimated nucleated cell counts. Libraries were prepared by immunoSEQ multiplex PCR; TCRdb keeps only in-frame clonotypes and omits some of them. From that table come the V and J calls and clone size; the DNA was used to work out D and trimming. In the table there are fewer than 500,000 clones, 80% to 90% of which are singletons. Sample: peripheral blood. The rearrangement links TRBV6-4 to TRBJ1-5; D call uncertain. This sequence was found in a woman aged 25 to 45 with active or convalescent COVID-19. CDR3 amino acids: CASSVRASSNQPQHF. CDR3 DNA sequence: TGTGCCAGCAGTGTGAGGGCAAGTAGCAATCAGCCCCAGCATTTT.